These T cell receptor beta chains were read from a single sample in a study of cytomegalovirus exposure and HLA in healthy donors. TCRdb keeps only in-frame clones here, not all; method: immunoSEQ multiplex PCR. The sample has fewer than 200,000 clones; 9.5% are singletons. Sequencing input: PBMCs. These receptors originate from a woman younger than 45 in good health and CMV-seropositive. Each CDR3 is given with its conserved first and last residue. D genes are given only for firm matches. Not every row has a clone size; where given, it reads once, few, many or a size class.

j_call | v_call | cdr3_length | d_call | clone_size | cdr3_aa | cdr3_nt
TRBJ1-2 | TRBV18 | 15 | TRBD1 | few | CASSQTGQGAYGYTF | TGTGCCAGCTCACAGACGGGACAGGGCGCCTATGGCTACACCTTC
TRBJ1-3 | TRBV7-6 | 14 | . | . | CASTSGFSGNTIYF | TGTGCCAGCACCTCAGGGTTCTCTGGAAACACCATATATTTT
TRBJ2-1 | TRBV2 | 13 | . | . | CASSETVAVPEFF | TGTGCCAGCAGTGAAACCGTAGCTGTACCAGAGTTCTTC
TRBJ2-7 | TRBV12-5 | 13 | TRBD2 | few | CASGWGLADEQYF | TGTGCTAGTGGTTGGGGACTAGCGGACGAGCAGTACTTC
TRBJ1-5 | TRBV27 | 15 | . | few | CASRAGRIGNQPQHF | TGTGCCAGCAGGGCGGGAAGGATCGGCAATCAGCCCCAGCATTTT
TRBJ2-3 | TRBV25-1 | 13 | . | . | CASSARDRDTQYF | TGTGCCAGCAGTGCGAGGGATAGGGATACGCAGTATTTT
TRBJ2-5 | TRBV18 | 13 | TRBD1 | few | CASSTGTGETQYF | TGTGCCAGCTCAACCGGGACAGGGGAGACCCAGTACTTC
TRBJ2-5 | TRBV9 | 14 | . | . | CASSVGSGQETQYF | TGTGCCAGCAGCGTAGGTTCAGGGCAAGAGACCCAGTACTTC
TRBJ1-5 | TRBV10-2 | 15 | . | . | CASSGWGSGDQPQHF | TGCGCCAGCAGTGGATGGGGAAGCGGGGATCAGCCCCAGCATTTT
TRBJ2-7 | TRBV10-2 | 13 | . | . | CASSQGVSYEQYF | TGCGCCAGCAGTCAAGGGGTATCTTACGAGCAGTACTTC
TRBJ2-5 | TRBV6-5 | 12 | . | few | CASSYSRETQYF | TGTGCCAGCAGTTACTCGAGGGAGACCCAGTACTTC
TRBJ2-1 | TRBV30 | 15 | TRBD2 | . | CATTGGKLSYNEQFF | TGTGCCACAACGGGGGGGAAACTCTCCTACAATGAGCAGTTCTTC
TRBJ2-5 | TRBV9 | 17 | . | few | CASSTPPPRQYRETQYF | TGTGCCAGCAGCACCCCTCCCCCACGACAGTACCGAGAGACCCAGTACTTC
TRBJ1-1 | TRBV7-8 | 14 | TRBD1 | few | CASSRGQGNTEAFF | TGTGCCAGCAGCAGGGGACAGGGGAACACTGAAGCTTTCTTT
TRBJ1-2 | TRBV30 | 15 | . | . | CAWSKGGGGSYGYTF | TGTGCCTGGAGTAAGGGAGGGGGAGGTAGCTATGGCTACACCTTC
TRBJ1-1 | TRBV10-3 | 13 | TRBD1 | . | CATCLGGQGEAFF | TGTGCCACCTGCCTTGGCGGACAGGGGGAAGCTTTCTTT
TRBJ2-5 | TRBV20-1 | 11 | . | few | CSASSTEAQYF | TGCAGTGCTTCCTCCACTGAGGCCCAGTACTTC
TRBJ2-3 | TRBV7-2 | 16 | TRBD2 | few | CASSSTGLAQRDTQYF | TGTGCCAGCAGTTCTACGGGACTAGCGCAGAGAGATACGCAGTATTTT
TRBJ2-2 | TRBV6-5 | 16 | . | few | CASSYDRDLFTGELFF | TGTGCCAGCAGTTATGACCGGGACTTGTTCACCGGGGAGCTGTTTTTT
TRBJ1-1 | TRBV10-2 | 14 | . | few | CASSESRQSLGAFF | TGCGCCAGCAGTGAGTCGAGGCAGTCCCTGGGAGCTTTCTTT
TRBJ1-4 | TRBV5-8 | 17 | . | . | CASSPVRVMGTNEKLFF | TGTGCCAGCAGCCCGGTTCGGGTAATGGGAACTAATGAAAAACTGTTTTTT
TRBJ2-7 | TRBV5-4 | 15 | TRBD1 | few | CASSLGGTGGYEQYF | TGTGCCAGCAGCTTGGGAGGGACAGGGGGCTACGAGCAGTACTTC
TRBJ1-2 | TRBV19 | 14 | TRBD1 | few | CASSMGQVGYGYTF | TGTGCCAGTAGTATGGGACAGGTCGGCTATGGCTACACCTTC
TRBJ2-1 | TRBV7-8 | 13 | TRBD2 | . | CASSLEAGLEQFF | TGTGCCAGCAGCTTAGAAGCGGGATTGGAGCAGTTCTTC
TRBJ1-5 | TRBV7-2 | 15 | . | . | CASSLELRAGQPQHF | TGTGCCAGCAGCTTAGAGTTAAGGGCGGGACAGCCCCAGCATTTT
TRBJ2-5 | TRBV27 | 14 | TRBD2 | few | CASSTLAGEETQYF | TGTGCCAGCAGTACTTTAGCGGGAGAAGAGACCCAGTACTTC
TRBJ1-4 | TRBV29-1 | 14 | . | . | CSVGLTATNEKLFF | TGCAGCGTTGGGTTGACAGCAACTAATGAAAAACTGTTTTTT
TRBJ1-2 | TRBV6-6 | 14 | . | few | CASSPGRGSYGYTF | TGTGCCAGCAGCCCAGGGAGGGGAAGCTATGGCTACACCTTC
TRBJ1-6 | TRBV6-5 | 16 | . | . | CASSSTREGGGTPLHF | TGTGCCAGCAGTTCCACCCGGGAGGGGGGAGGGACACCCCTCCACTTT
TRBJ2-1 | TRBV6-5 | 15 | TRBD2 | . | CASSYSGTRDNEQFF | TGTGCCAGCAGTTACTCGGGGACTAGGGACAATGAGCAGTTCTTC
TRBJ2-1 | TRBV30 | 17 | . | few | CAWSAGIDIDLYNEQFF | TGTGCCTGGAGTGCCGGTATTGACATCGACCTATACAATGAGCAGTTCTTC
TRBJ1-1 | TRBV6-1 | 13 | . | few | CASSLQWRTEAFF | TGTGCCAGCAGTCTACAGTGGAGGACTGAAGCTTTCTTT
TRBJ1-5 | TRBV6-1 | 15 | . | . | CASSEADSSNQPQHF | TGTGCCAGCAGTGAAGCGGACAGTAGCAATCAGCCCCAGCATTTT
TRBJ2-5 | TRBV5-1 | 15 | TRBD1 | . | CASRSGTGGGETQYF | TGCGCCAGCAGATCCGGGACAGGGGGTGGAGAGACCCAGTACTTC
TRBJ1-3 | TRBV4-1 | 19 | TRBD1 | . | CASSQAAGTGVYSGNTIYF | TGCGCCAGCAGCCAGGCGGCCGGGACAGGCGTTTATTCTGGAAACACCATATATTTT
TRBJ2-5 | TRBV5-1 | 16 | TRBD2 | . | CASSLAITSGKETQYF | TGCGCCAGCAGCTTAGCTATAACTAGCGGGAAGGAGACCCAGTACTTC
TRBJ2-1 | TRBV11-1 | 14 | TRBD2 | . | CASTSTSGRREQFF | TGTGCCAGCACCTCGACTAGCGGGAGGCGTGAGCAGTTCTTC
TRBJ2-1 | TRBV7-8 | 15 | . | . | CASSLGLGSLDEQFF | TGTGCCAGCAGCTTAGGACTAGGAAGTCTCGATGAGCAGTTCTTC
TRBJ2-2 | TRBV5-1 | 19 | TRBD2 | . | CASSPMTSGRAGDTGELFF | TGCGCCAGCAGCCCGATGACTAGCGGGAGGGCCGGAGACACCGGGGAGCTGTTTTTT
TRBJ1-2 | TRBV30 | 12 | TRBD1 | . | CAWATGGYGYTF | TGTGCCTGGGCTACAGGGGGATATGGCTACACCTTC